The rows below give T cell receptor beta chains drawn from one sample of a study of T cell changes during pregnancy in multiple sclerosis. Some clones are missing from TCRdb's copy, which holds only in-frame ones; the method was immunoSEQ multiplex PCR. The table includes nearly 80,000 clones, around nine tenths detected once. The material was CD4+ T cells from peripheral blood mononuclear cells, obtained before pregnancy. The source of these receptors is a female donor with multiple sclerosis, enrolled in a pregnancy study. Each CDR3 is given with its conserved first and last residue. The D gene is left open where the match is weak. The size of a clone is reported for some rows only, either as once, few or many, or as a class for expanded clones.

J | size | V | D | CDR3 | DNA
TRBJ2-7 | NA | TRBV6-5 | NA | CASSLRGYEQYF | TGTGCCAGCAGTTTAAGAGGATACGAGCAGTACTTC
TRBJ1-1 | NA | TRBV18 | TRBD1 | CASSPGQGRVNTEAFF | TGTGCCAGCTCACCCGGACAGGGAAGGGTGAACACTGAAGCTTTCTTT
TRBJ1-4 | NA | TRBV4-1 | NA | CASRIAATNEKLFF | TGCGCCAGCAGAATAGCAGCAACTAATGAAAAACTGTTTTTT
TRBJ2-5 | NA | TRBV5-1 | NA | CASSLYSQETQYF | TGCGCCAGCAGCTTGTACAGCCAAGAGACCCAGTACTTC
TRBJ1-1 | NA | TRBV6-5 | NA | CASSYSYTGRDTEAFF | TGTGCCAGCAGTTACTCGTACACAGGAAGGGACACTGAAGCTTTCTTT
TRBJ2-1 | NA | TRBV11-2 | TRBD2 | CASSLASGSLGEQFF | TGTGCCAGCAGCTTAGCCAGCGGGAGTTTGGGTGAGCAGTTCTTC
TRBJ1-1 | NA | TRBV6-5 | TRBD1 | CASVGQGYTEAFF | TGTGCCAGCGTGGGACAGGGTTACACTGAAGCTTTCTTT
TRBJ2-2 | NA | TRBV18 | NA | CASSRGDGNTGELFF | TGTGCCAGCTCACGGGGGGACGGGAACACCGGGGAGCTGTTTTTT
TRBJ2-2 | NA | TRBV21-1 | NA | CASSKVAEGDRGAGELFF | TGTGCCAGCAGCAAAGTCGCGGAGGGGGACAGGGGGGCCGGGGAGCTGTTTTTT
TRBJ2-1 | NA | TRBV7-2 | NA | CASSHSGAEQFF | TGTGCCAGCAGCCACTCAGGGGCGGAGCAGTTCTTC
TRBJ1-4 | NA | TRBV5-1 | NA | CASSSAGGQREKLFF | TGCGCCAGCAGCTCGGCCGGGGGGCAGAGGGAAAAACTGTTTTTT
TRBJ2-2 | NA | TRBV10-2 | NA | CASSERQNTGELFF | TGCGCCAGCAGTGAGAGACAAAACACCGGGGAGCTGTTTTTT
TRBJ2-1 | NA | TRBV5-4 | NA | CASSPPGLEQFF | TGTGCCAGCAGCCCTCCCGGACTAGAGCAGTTCTTC
TRBJ2-3 | NA | TRBV25-1 | NA | CASSDRGAGDTQYF | TGTGCCAGCAGTGATAGGGGCGCAGGAGATACGCAGTATTTT
TRBJ2-5 | once | TRBV19 | TRBD2 | CASSIGGTIQETQYF | TGTGCCAGTAGTATAGGGGGGACTATACAAGAGACCCAGTACTTC
TRBJ2-7 | once | TRBV14 | NA | CASSHGAGALQYF | TGTGCCAGCAGTCATGGGGCAGGGGCCTTGCAGTACTTC
TRBJ1-1 | once | TRBV9 | NA | CASSVNAGYTEAFF | TGTGCCAGCAGCGTCAACGCAGGATACACTGAAGCTTTCTTT